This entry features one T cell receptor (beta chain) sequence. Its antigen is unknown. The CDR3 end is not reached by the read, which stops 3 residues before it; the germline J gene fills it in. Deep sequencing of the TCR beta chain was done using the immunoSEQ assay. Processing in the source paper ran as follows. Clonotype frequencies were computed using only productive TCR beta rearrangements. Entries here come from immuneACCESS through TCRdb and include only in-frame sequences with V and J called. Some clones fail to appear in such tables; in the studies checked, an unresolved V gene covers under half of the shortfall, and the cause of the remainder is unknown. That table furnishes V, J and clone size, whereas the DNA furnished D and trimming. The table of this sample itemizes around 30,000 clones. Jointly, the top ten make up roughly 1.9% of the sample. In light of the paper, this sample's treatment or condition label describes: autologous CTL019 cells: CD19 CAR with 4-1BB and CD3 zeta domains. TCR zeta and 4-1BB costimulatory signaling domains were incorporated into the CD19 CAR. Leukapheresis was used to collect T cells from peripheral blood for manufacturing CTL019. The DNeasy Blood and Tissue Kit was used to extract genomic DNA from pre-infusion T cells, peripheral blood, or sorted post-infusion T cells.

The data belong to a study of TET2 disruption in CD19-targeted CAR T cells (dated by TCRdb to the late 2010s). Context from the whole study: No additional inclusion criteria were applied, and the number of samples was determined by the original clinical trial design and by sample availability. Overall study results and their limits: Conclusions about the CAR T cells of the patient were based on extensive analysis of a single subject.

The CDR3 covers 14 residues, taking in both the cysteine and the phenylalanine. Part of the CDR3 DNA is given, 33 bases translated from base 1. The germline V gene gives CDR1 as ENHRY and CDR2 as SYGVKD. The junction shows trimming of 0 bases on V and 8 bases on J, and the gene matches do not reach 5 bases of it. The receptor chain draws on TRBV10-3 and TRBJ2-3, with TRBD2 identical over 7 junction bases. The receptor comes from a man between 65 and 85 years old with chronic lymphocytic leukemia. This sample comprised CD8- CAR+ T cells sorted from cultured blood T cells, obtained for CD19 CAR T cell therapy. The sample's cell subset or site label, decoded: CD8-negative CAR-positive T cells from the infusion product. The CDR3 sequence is CAISESSSGGTQYF. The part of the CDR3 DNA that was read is TGTGCCATCAGTGAGTCTAGCTCGGGGGGTACG.